The clone carrying this T cell receptor (beta chain) was seen at least ten times. The antigen is undetermined. The V end was cut by 3 bases, the J end by 2 bases, with 15 bases between. Germline-derived CDR1 and CDR2 are SGDLS and YYNGEE. The length of the CDR3 is 16 residues. This sample is drawn from a study of T-cell reconstitution after alpha-beta-depleted transplantation in children. Study-level results: A year post-transplant, T-cell counts and diversity derived mostly from newly produced T cells.

This sample's TCRbeta library carried unique molecular identifier barcodes. TCRdb re-called the PCR reads with MiXCR, one entry per CDR3 protein. Of approximately 200,000 distinct CDR3 sequences in the sample, 6.3% are singletons; the top ten hold roughly 4.7%. The sequencing here drew on PBMCs, taken before TCRalphabeta/CD19-depleted stem cell transplant. The TCR originated in a girl under three years old with combined immunodeficiency, due to receive a stem cell transplant. The chain employs TRBV9 and TRBJ2-4, with D perhaps assigned TRBD1 or TRBD2 (5 bases each). The CDR3 bases are TGTGCCAGCAGCGCCGCTTACCAGGGACCCAAAAACATTCAGTACTTC. Its translation is CASSAAYQGPKNIQYF.